These T cell receptor beta chains were read from a single sample in a study of identical twins. TCRdb re-derived calls from the 5' RACE reads in MiXCR, one entry per CDR3 protein. This sample has 450,000 or so distinct CDR3 sequences; approximately 15% occur once, and the top ten carry 0.4% to 0.55%. These same data were also listed under a study on yellow fever vaccine responses in identical twins.

Sequencing was carried out using CD4+ T cells sorted from blood. The receptor source for this set is a woman aged 18-29 years in good health. Each CDR3 is given with its conserved first and last residue. Fields, in order: D gene, clone size, V gene, J gene, CDR3 protein, CDR3 DNA. The D gene is left open where the match is weak. Part of the rows lack a size; the others show once, few, many or a class for expanded clones.

>TRBD2|few|TRBV6-2/TRBV6-3|TRBJ2-5
CASSYLAGVIQETQYF
TGTGCCAGCAGTTACCTAGCGGGGGTGATCCAAGAGACCCAGTACTTC
>TRBD2|few|TRBV7-2|TRBJ2-2
CASSFSTSANTGELFF
TGTGCCAGCAGCTTCTCGACTAGCGCTAACACCGGGGAGCTGTTTTTT
>-|few|TRBV4-2|TRBJ2-2
CASSQETSGYTGELFF
TGTGCCAGCAGCCAAGAGACTTCGGGGTACACCGGGGAGCTGTTTTTT
>TRBD2|-|TRBV6-2/TRBV6-3|TRBJ2-7
CASSLEREPPYEQYF
TGTGCCAGCAGCCTCGAGCGGGAGCCCCCCTACGAGCAGTACTTC
>TRBD2|few|TRBV5-1|TRBJ2-5
CASSLGREQETQYF
TGCGCCAGCAGCCTTGGGAGGGAACAAGAGACCCAGTACTTC
>-|-|TRBV5-1|TRBJ2-5
CASSFATGQETQYF
TGCGCCAGCAGCTTCGCGACAGGACAAGAGACCCAGTACTTC
>TRBD1|many|TRBV6-1|TRBJ1-3
CASSQPETGRDTIYF
TGTGCCAGCAGCCAACCTGAGACAGGGAGGGACACCATATATTTT
>-|few|TRBV7-9|TRBJ2-1
CASSWKDSYNEQFF
TGTGCCAGCAGCTGGAAGGACTCCTACAATGAGCAGTTCTTC
>-|-|TRBV25-1|TRBJ2-6
CASSESVPGANVLTF
TGTGCCAGCAGTGAATCAGTCCCTGGGGCCAACGTCCTGACTTTC
>-|-|TRBV5-5|TRBJ2-2
CASSSGSLTGELFF
TGTGCCAGCAGCTCGGGCAGCCTAACCGGGGAGCTGTTTTTT
>TRBD2|few|TRBV2|TRBJ2-1
CASIRESGEYNEQFF
TGTGCCAGCATACGGGAAAGCGGGGAATACAATGAGCAGTTCTTC
>-|few|TRBV21-1|TRBJ1-2
CASSGPDTYGYTF
TGTGCCAGCAGTGGACCGGATACTTATGGCTACACCTTC
>-|-|TRBV24-1|TRBJ2-3
CATSWAGEVDTQYF
TGTGCCACCAGTTGGGCAGGGGAAGTTGATACGCAGTATTTT
>TRBD2|-|TRBV5-1|TRBJ2-3
CASSLANLADTDTQYF
TGCGCCAGCAGCTTGGCGAACCTAGCGGACACAGATACGCAGTATTTT
>-|few|TRBV11-2|TRBJ2-1
CASTPLGEGGGGYNEQFF
TGTGCCAGCACCCCTCTAGGCGAGGGGGGAGGGGGCTACAATGAGCAGTTCTTC
>TRBD2|-|TRBV6-1|TRBJ2-5
CASNSLAARETQYF
TGTGCCAGCAACTCTCTAGCGGCGAGGGAGACCCAGTACTTC
>-|-|TRBV7-6|TRBJ2-1
CASSLGGLNEQFF
TGTGCCAGCAGCTTAGGGGGGCTGAATGAGCAGTTCTTC
>TRBD1|-|TRBV29-1|TRBJ2-7
CSGRPGTGEGEQYF
TGCAGCGGTAGACCCGGGACAGGGGAAGGTGAGCAGTACTTC
>-|few|TRBV20-1|TRBJ2-7
CSARRGLLSYEQYF
TGCAGTGCCCGGCGAGGTCTTCTCTCCTACGAGCAGTACTTC
>TRBD1|few|TRBV12-3/TRBV12-4|TRBJ1-2
CASSKGQGDGYTF
TGTGCCAGCAGTAAAGGACAGGGAGACGGCTACACCTTC
>TRBD2|-|TRBV3-1|TRBJ2-5
CTSSLDLLAGARGQETQYF
TGTACCAGCAGTTTAGATCTGTTAGCGGGAGCCCGGGGCCAAGAGACCCAGTACTTC
>-|few|TRBV28|TRBJ2-1
CASSPFHEQFF
TGTGCCAGCAGTCCGTTCCATGAGCAGTTCTTC
>-|many|TRBV6-5|TRBJ1-2
CASSYSWGAEKGYTF
TGTGCCAGCAGTTACTCGTGGGGGGCGGAGAAAGGCTACACCTTC
>-|few|TRBV2|TRBJ2-5
CASSETPGPPGETQYF
TGTGCCAGCAGTGAAACCCCGGGCCCACCGGGGGAGACCCAGTACTTC
>-|-|TRBV11-2|TRBJ2-5
CASSFHLTPEQGTQYF
TGTGCCAGCAGCTTTCATTTGACCCCAGAGCAAGGGACCCAGTACTTC
>TRBD2|-|TRBV12-3/TRBV12-4|TRBJ2-5
CASSFTSGGLETQYF
TGTGCCAGCAGTTTCACTAGCGGGGGATTGGAGACCCAGTACTTC
>-|-|TRBV3-1|TRBJ2-7
CASSQGDTYEQYF
TGTGCCAGCAGCCAAGGGGACACCTACGAGCAGTACTTC
>-|-|TRBV20-1|TRBJ2-1
CSARDNGKVDEQFF
TGCAGTGCTAGAGATAACGGAAAAGTCGATGAGCAGTTCTTC
>TRBD2|few|TRBV9|TRBJ2-2
CASSTRTSGSFELFF
TGTGCCAGCAGCACTCGGACTAGCGGGTCGTTCGAGCTGTTTTTT
>-|-|TRBV7-3|TRBJ2-1
CASSTNGQSYNEQFF
TGTGCCAGCAGCACTAATGGGCAGTCCTACAATGAGCAGTTCTTC
>TRBD1|few|TRBV12-3/TRBV12-4|TRBJ2-4
CASSYGTGAPKNIQYF
TGTGCCAGCAGTTACGGGACAGGTGCTCCCAAAAACATTCAGTACTTC
>-|-|TRBV11-3|TRBJ2-1
CASSLDSFANEQFF
TGTGCCAGCAGCTTAGACAGCTTTGCCAATGAGCAGTTCTTC
>-|-|TRBV29-1|TRBJ2-7
CSAAVSNLGASSYEQYF
TGCAGCGCTGCCGTAAGCAATCTAGGAGCAAGCTCCTACGAGCAGTACTTC
>TRBD2|-|TRBV9|TRBJ2-5
CASSVDLGGETQYF
TGTGCCAGCAGCGTAGACTTGGGGGGGGAGACCCAGTACTTC
>-|-|TRBV12-3/TRBV12-4|TRBJ1-1
CASSPPGTAGAFF
TGTGCCAGCAGCCCCCCGGGGACCGCCGGCGCTTTCTTT
>TRBD1|-|TRBV5-4|TRBJ2-3
CASSQDRERNTQYF
TGTGCCAGCAGCCAAGACAGGGAGCGAAATACGCAGTATTTT
>-|-|TRBV5-1|TRBJ2-7
CASSSMDMSPYEQYF
TGCGCCAGCAGCTCTATGGACATGTCCCCCTACGAGCAGTACTTC
>-|-|TRBV20-1|TRBJ2-3
CSARDYSRGTDTQYF
TGCAGTGCTAGAGATTATTCCAGGGGCACAGATACGCAGTATTTT
>-|few|TRBV6-2/TRBV6-3|TRBJ1-5
CASRDRLSNQPQHF
TGTGCCAGCAGGGACAGACTGAGCAATCAGCCCCAGCATTTT
>-|many|TRBV5-1|TRBJ2-7
CASSLGQLSYEQYF
TGCGCCAGCAGCTTGGGACAGTTATCCTACGAGCAGTACTTC
>TRBD1|-|TRBV6-5|TRBJ1-6
CASSYWTGENSPLHF
TGTGCCAGCAGTTACTGGACAGGGGAAAATTCACCCCTCCACTTT
>-|few|TRBV20-1|TRBJ1-1
CSAQILNTEAFF
TGCAGTGCTCAAATATTGAACACTGAAGCTTTCTTT
>-|-|TRBV5-1|TRBJ2-5
CASSLVLGSQETQYF
TGCGCCAGCAGCTTGGTTCTAGGCAGCCAAGAGACCCAGTACTTC
>TRBD1|once|TRBV2|TRBJ2-5
CASSVKGAETQCF
TGTGCCAGCAGTGTGAAGGGGGCTGAGACCCAGTGCTTC
>TRBD2|-|TRBV7-2|TRBJ2-3
CASSSGLAGGRDTQYF
TGTGCCAGCAGCAGCGGACTAGCGGGAGGGAGAGATACGCAGTATTTT
>-|-|TRBV4-1|TRBJ2-7
CASSQAGQSIEYF
TGCGCCAGCAGCCAAGCTGGGCAGTCAATTGAGTACTTC
>-|-|TRBV14|TRBJ2-3
CASSHIREPTDTQYF
TGTGCCAGCAGTCATATACGGGAGCCCACAGATACGCAGTATTTT
>-|few|TRBV12-3/TRBV12-4|TRBJ1-2
CASSFVPLYGYTF
TGTGCCAGCAGTTTTGTGCCCCTCTATGGCTACACCTTC
>-|few|TRBV27|TRBJ2-2
CAARPQGPGELFF
TGTGCCGCCCGACCCCAGGGCCCCGGGGAGCTGTTTTTT
>TRBD1|-|TRBV7-6|TRBJ2-1
CASSLGDRDGEQFF
TGTGCCAGCAGCTTAGGGGACAGGGACGGAGAGCAGTTCTTC
>-|few|TRBV2|TRBJ2-1
CASSEVAGPYNEQFF
TGTGCCAGCAGTGAAGTTGCGGGACCCTACAATGAGCAGTTCTTC
>TRBD1|few|TRBV28|TRBJ2-4
CASRPRGQGFHIQYF
TGTGCCAGCAGACCGAGGGGACAGGGTTTTCACATTCAGTACTTC
>TRBD1|few|TRBV7-9|TRBJ2-5
CASSSRGQGQETQYF
TGTGCCAGCAGCAGTCGCGGACAGGGGCAAGAGACCCAGTACTTC
>-|many|TRBV29-1|TRBJ2-2
CSVALLGTGELFF
TGCAGCGTTGCCCTTTTGGGTACCGGGGAGCTGTTTTTT